The 32 T cell receptor beta chains in this list originate from one sample, sequenced in a study of cytomegalovirus exposure and HLA in healthy donors. PCR amplification relied on 60 Vbeta primers (plus 13 Jbeta primers). Generated by immunoSEQ multiplex PCR, the TCRdb table keeps only in-frame clones and is missing some. The repertoire holds approximately 210,000 clones, with roughly four fifths as singletons. The sequenced sample was PBMCs. These receptors were taken from a woman aged 45-65 years in good health and CMV-seropositive.

V and J are TRBV6-1 and TRBJ1-2; a possible D gene is TRBD1 (6 bases). This CDR3 is built from 15 residues. CDR1 is MNHNS, CDR2 SASEGT, per germline. V was cut by 1 base and J by 8 bases, with 17 bases left in between. The CDR3 protein is CASSEGWGGLDGYTF. In nucleotides, the CDR3 is TGTGCCAGCAGTGAAGGCTGGGGGGGGCTCGACGGCTACACCTTC.

V and J are TRBV2 and TRBJ1-5; 9 bases match TRBD1. V dropped 6 bases and J dropped 2; count of bases not matched to a gene: 8. The CDR3 length is 16 residues. The germline V gene has CDR1 SNHLY and CDR2 FYNNEI. The CDR3 sequence is CASRRGQGMGNQPQHF. In nucleotides, the CDR3 is TGTGCCAGCAGACGTGGACAGGGGATGGGCAATCAGCCCCAGCATTTT.

This chain connects TRBV21-1 to TRBJ2-7; no DNA check was done on the table's D call, TRBD1. TRBV21-1 is labeled a pseudogene. The CDR3 length is 17 residues. The chain's CDR3 is CASSRADRDKPTCEQYF. The CDR3 bases are TGTGCCAGCAGCAGGGCTGACAGGGATAAACCTACGTGCGAGCAGTACTTC.

The chain uses TRBV5-1 and TRBJ2-5, with TRBD1 matching 11 bases. The CDR3 sequence is 14 residues long. Germline trimming cut 4 bases from V and 4 bases from J; bases unmatched to any gene: 3. Germline V lookup: CDR1 SGHRS, CDR2 YFSETQ. As DNA, the CDR3 is TGCGCCAGCAGCGAAGGGACAGGGGGAGAGACCCAGTACTTC. Translation: CASSEGTGGETQYF.

V usage is TRBV7-2 and J usage is TRBJ2-5; no clear D gene. V gave up 2 bases and J gave up 3 bases, with 10 bases separating them. CDR1 is SGHTA, CDR2 FQGNSA, per germline. The CDR3 length is 14 residues. DNA of the CDR3: TGTGCCAGCAGCTTATCGACACAAGAAGAGACCCAGTACTTC. This codes for CASSLSTQEETQYF.

The rearrangement uses TRBV5-4 and TRBJ1-6; D is uncertain. The length of the CDR3 is 16 residues. V lost 0 bases to trimming and J lost 4 bases, with 11 bases between them. The germline V gene has CDR1 SGHNT and CDR2 YYREEE (reference sequence). The CDR3 sequence is CASSLGGGSYNSPLHF. CDR3 nucleotide sequence: TGTGCCAGCAGCTTGGGGGGAGGGTCATATAATTCACCCCTCCACTTT.

This chain uses TRBV19 with TRBJ1-2, with D possibly TRBD1 on 5 matching bases. Germline CDR1 reads LNHDA; CDR2 reads SQIVND (reference sequence). There are 12 residues in the CDR3. V lost 3 bases and J lost 8, with 10 bases in between. The CDR3 region is CASSMADTGYTF. In DNA form, the CDR3 reads TGTGCCAGTAGTATGGCGGACACAGGCTACACCTTC.

This CDR3 is CASSTIPGTANTEAFF. CDR3 DNA sequence: TGTGCCAGTAGTACCATCCCCGGGACAGCCAACACTGAAGCTTTCTTT. The chain links TRBV19 to TRBJ1-1, with TRBD1 matching 7 bases. Germline V gene data show CDR1 as LNHDA and CDR2 as SQIVND (reference sequence). V lost 4 bases, J lost 2 bases, and 10 bases stayed unmatched. This CDR3 has 16 residues.

V gene TRBV11-2 combines with J gene TRBJ1-5; TRBD1 might be the D (6 bases). The CDR3 runs to 15 residues. Germline V CDR1 and CDR2: SGHAT, FQNNGV. V dropped 1 base and J dropped 2 bases, with 9 bases sitting between them. CDR3 protein: CASSLGHRGNQPQHF. The CDR3 coding sequence is TGTGCCAGCAGCTTAGGACACAGGGGCAATCAGCCCCAGCATTTT.

The V gene is TRBV29-1, the J gene TRBJ1-2; D uncertain. CDR1 is SQVTM, CDR2 ANQGSEA, per germline. Trimming removed 1 base from V and 3 bases from J, with 9 bases in between. The CDR3 spans 13 residues. The CDR3 reads CSVEGLGYYGYTF. For the CDR3, the DNA is TGCAGCGTTGAAGGCTTGGGCTACTATGGCTACACCTTC.

The chain links TRBV19 to TRBJ1-6, with 8 bases lining up with TRBD1. J was trimmed by 7 bases and V by 0 bases; bases with no gene match: 2. Germline V gene sequence: CDR1 LNHDA, CDR2 SQIVND (reference sequence). This CDR3 comprises 15 residues. Written as DNA, the CDR3 is TGTGCCAGTAGTATAGATTACAGGGGGAATTCACCCCTCCACTTT. Its protein is CASSIDYRGNSPLHF. The variable domain in full, with the rest retrieved from reference TRBV19 and TRBJ1-6, is DGGITQSPKYLFRKEGQNVTLSCEQNLNHDAMYWYRQDPGQGLRLIYYSQIVNDFQKGDIAEGYSVSREKKESFPLTVTSAQKNPTAFYLCASSIDYRGNSPLHFGNGTRLTVT.

The chain carries TRBV5-1 and TRBJ2-2; the D gene is possibly TRBD2 (5 bases). Trimming left V 4 bases short and J 3 bases short, with 19 bases between. This CDR3 has 17 residues. From germline, CDR1 is SGHRS and CDR2 YFSETQ. In DNA form, the CDR3 reads TGCGCCAGCAGCCCAACTAGGTACGATTCGGACACCGGGGAGCTGTTTTTT. Amino acid sequence: CASSPTRYDSDTGELFF. Supplemented by reference TRBV5-1 and TRBJ2-2, the full variable domain reads KAGVTQTPRYLIKTRGQQVTLSCSPISGHRSVSWYQQTPGQGLQFLFEYFSETQRNKGNFPGRFSGRQFSNSRSEMNVSTLELGDSALYLCASSPTRYDSDTGELFFGEGSRLTVL.

The chain employs TRBV12-2 and TRBJ2-5; TRBD2, as called in the table, went unchecked against the DNA. TRBV12-2 constitutes a pseudogene. The CDR3 contains 18 residues. The CDR3, as DNA: TGTGCAAGTCGCCCTTCCCTGAGGCGGGGGCCGGTTAAAGAGACCCAGTACTTC. Amino acid sequence: CASRPSLRRGPVKETQYF.

The chain uses TRBV7-3 and TRBJ2-7, with TRBD2 matching 9 bases. Trimming at V came to 1 base and at J to 7 bases, leaving 5 bases not matched to a gene. The CDR3 runs to 14 residues. The germline V gene encodes CDR1 SGHTA and CDR2 FQGTGA. DNA of the CDR3: TGTGCCAGCAGCTTAATAGCGGGGGCTGGGGAGCAGTACTTC. Translated: CASSLIAGAGEQYF.

The J gene is TRBJ1-2, the V gene TRBV5-1; no clear D gene. Germline V gene sequence: CDR1 SGHRS, CDR2 YFSETQ. This CDR3 has 14 residues. Trimming stripped 2 bases from V and 6 bases from J, with 14 bases between. This chain's CDR3 is CASSFLGEGDGYTF. CDR3 DNA: TGCGCCAGCAGCTTCCTCGGAGAAGGCGATGGCTACACCTTC.

V usage is TRBV25-1 and J usage is TRBJ2-7; D might be TRBD2 (5 bases). V was cut by 7 bases and J by 3 bases, with 7 bases left in between. Germline V gene lookup returns CDR1 MGHDK and CDR2 SYGVNS. CDR3 length equals 11 residues. CDR3 coding DNA: TGTGCCAGCACGGGGTACTACGAGCAGTACTTC. Translating it yields CASTGYYEQYF.

The chain has TRBV7-7 and TRBJ2-1; tentative D call: TRBD1 (6 bases). Germline V CDR1 and CDR2: SSHAT, FNYEAQ (reference sequence). This CDR3 spans 14 amino acids. V was cut by 6 bases and J by 1 base, with 10 bases left in between. Written as DNA, the CDR3 is TGTGCCAGCAGTCGGACAGCTTCCTACAATGAGCAGTTCTTC. It encodes CASSRTASYNEQFF.

The chain couples TRBV5-6 to TRBJ1-1; D possibly corresponds to TRBD1 (6 bases). Germline CDR1 reads SGHDT; CDR2 reads YYEEEE. The ends were cut back, 1 base at V and 3 bases at J, with 10 bases in the middle. The CDR3 contains 14 residues. The CDR3 nucleotides read TGTGCCAGCAGCTTGAACAGGGCCCACACTGAAGCTTTCTTT. Protein: CASSLNRAHTEAFF.

The chain couples TRBV6-1 to TRBJ1-1, with D possibly TRBD1 on 6 matching bases. Germline V CDR1 and CDR2: MNHNS, SASEGT. V lost 1 base and J 11 bases, leaving 11 bases between the germline ends. The CDR3 is made up of 12 amino acids. The CDR3 DNA reads as TGTGCCAGCAGTGAAGACAGGGTAGGGGCTTTCTTT. Its translation: CASSEDRVGAFF.

J is TRBJ2-2 and V is TRBV10-2, with 11 bases that match TRBD2. This CDR3 region has 14 residues. V lost 9 bases and J lost 5; bases outside the gene matches: 5. CDR1 and CDR2 (germline): WSHSY, SAAADI. Here the CDR3 DNA reads TGCGCCAGTCGACTAGCGGGGAGTACCGGGGAGCTGTTTTTT. Its translation: CASRLAGSTGELFF.

The chain is built from TRBV5-1 and TRBJ2-5; D uncertain. V lost 4 bases to trimming and J lost 7 bases, with 14 bases between them. The CDR3 has 13 residues. Germline V gives CDR1 SGHRS, CDR2 YFSETQ. CDR3 in amino acids: CASSTDMVGTQYF. CDR3 sequence (DNA): TGCGCCAGCAGCACTGACATGGTCGGGACCCAGTACTTC.

About this clone itself: Within the sample, other DNA sequences also encode this same CDR3. The rearrangement uses TRBV7-3 and TRBJ1-2; TRBD1 is a possible D gene (6 bases). The CDR3 totals 13 residues. Germline V gene sequence: CDR1 SGHTA, CDR2 FQGTGA. V was trimmed by 6 bases and J by 3 bases, leaving 11 bases between them. The CDR3: CASSPGQHYGYTF. The CDR3 bases are TGTGCCAGCAGTCCAGGACAGCACTATGGCTACACCTTC.

The chain is built from TRBV4-1 and TRBJ1-1; the match to TRBD1 covers 7 bases. The CDR3 covers 16 residues. From germline, CDR1 is MGHRA and CDR2 YSYEKL. With 3 bases clipped from V and 1 base from J, the junction kept 8 bases outside the gene matches. The CDR3 loop reads CASSQVGQEPNTEAFF. The CDR3 region has the DNA TGCGCCAGCAGCCAGGTTGGACAGGAGCCGAACACTGAAGCTTTCTTT.

This clone was seen once. The V and J genes are TRBV19 and TRBJ1-2; possibly TRBD1 for D (6 bases). From germline, CDR1 is LNHDA and CDR2 SQIVND (reference sequence). The CDR3 totals 14 residues. Between the trimmed V and J ends, which lost 3 bases and 4 bases, there was a span of 12 bases. As DNA, the CDR3 is TGTGCCAGTAGTATTCTCGGACAGAGCTATGGCTACACCTTC. This gives the protein CASSILGQSYGYTF.

The chain employs TRBV9 and TRBJ1-3; possibly TRBD1 for D (6 bases). The CDR3 extends over 16 amino acids. With 0 bases removed from V and 2 bases from J, the gap between germline ends came to 12 bases. Germline V gene lookup returns CDR1 SGDLS and CDR2 YYNGEE. CDR3 nucleotides: TGTGCCAGCAGCGTAGACGGGGGGCCGGCTGGAAACACCATATATTTT. This translates into CASSVDGGPAGNTIYF.

This clone occurred once. J is TRBJ2-1 and V is TRBV5-1; 12 bases are a match to TRBD2. Germline CDR1 is SGHRS and CDR2 is YFSETQ. The CDR3 contains 15 residues. Trimming at V came to 4 bases and at J to 7 bases, leaving 6 bases not matched to a gene. CDR3 DNA sequence: TGCGCCAGCAGCCCGTGGACTAGCGGGGAGAATGAGCAGTTCTTC. Protein sequence: CASSPWTSGENEQFF.

The chain carries TRBV6-5 and TRBJ1-2, with a tentative D call TRBD1 (5 bases). V was trimmed by 2 bases and J by 2 bases, leaving 15 bases between them. This CDR3 has 16 residues. CDR1 and CDR2 from the germline V gene are MNHEY and SVGAGI. The CDR3 loop is CASSYPGWSGNYGYTF. The CDR3 DNA follows: TGTGCCAGCAGTTACCCGGGTTGGTCAGGGAACTATGGCTACACCTTC.

The table lists this clone with a few counts. In DNA form, the CDR3 reads TGTGCCAGCAGTTTTAAGCAGAGGTGGGACAGGGTCTTCAATGAGCAGTTCTTC. Translated: CASSFKQRWDRVFNEQFF. This rearrangement joins TRBV28 to TRBJ2-1; 9 nucleotides match TRBD1. The germline V gene has CDR1 MDHEN and CDR2 SYDVKM. V lost 3 bases, J lost 6 bases, and 15 bases stayed unmatched. This CDR3 contains 18 residues.

The chain combines TRBV2 with TRBJ1-1; D gene ambiguous. V shed 5 bases and J shed 5 bases, with 18 bases lying between them. The CDR3 runs to 15 residues. CDR1 and CDR2 from the germline V gene are SNHLY and FYNNEI. The CDR3 bases are TGTGCCAGCAGTCGCCGTGCGGGCGATTCGACTGAAGCTTTCTTT. It yields the protein CASSRRAGDSTEAFF.

V and J are TRBV19 and TRBJ1-5; D call uncertain. The CDR3 sequence is 17 residues long. The germline V and J ends were trimmed by 4 bases and 2 bases, with 18 bases remaining between them. CDR1 and CDR2 (germline): LNHDA, SQIVND (reference sequence). Written as DNA, the CDR3 is TGTGCCAGTAGTAGGGTTTCCCCGCGGAATGGCAATCAGCCCCAGCATTTT. It yields the protein CASSRVSPRNGNQPQHF.

The CDR3 sequence: CASSPTSGPVDTQYF. As DNA, the CDR3 is TGTGCCAGCAGCCCGACTAGCGGGCCCGTGGATACGCAGTATTTT. The rearrangement joins TRBV7-8 to TRBJ2-3; 10 bases align to TRBD2. Trimming at V came to 5 bases and at J to 6 bases, leaving 8 bases not matched to a gene. Germline V gene lookup returns CDR1 SGHVS and CDR2 FQNEAQ. The CDR3 runs 15 residues. Complete variable domain (other parts from reference TRBV7-8 and TRBJ2-3): GAGVSQSPRYKVAKRGQDVALRCDPISGHVSLFWYQQALGQGPEFLTYFQNEAQLDKSGLPSDRFFAERPEGSVSTLKIQRTQQEDSAVYLCASSPTSGPVDTQYFGPGTRLTVL.

V is TRBV28 and J is TRBJ1-2, with a possible D match to TRBD1 (5 bases). The CDR3 runs 11 residues. Germline CDR1 and CDR2: MDHEN and SYDVKM. Trimming left V 7 bases short and J 8 bases short, with 11 bases between. The CDR3 is CASTSGIGYTF. CDR3 sequence (DNA): TGTGCCAGCACCTCAGGGATAGGCTACACCTTC.